This T cell receptor (beta chain) was recorded in a study of cytomegalovirus exposure and HLA in healthy donors. This clone was counted a few times. After removal of 4 bases from V and 2 bases from J, the junction contained 16 bases not matched to a gene. This CDR3 region has 19 residues. The germline CDR1 and CDR2 sequences are LGHNA and YNFKEQ. With 60 Vbeta and 13 Jbeta primers, the PCR was carried out. This table comes from immunoSEQ multiplex PCR, and its TCRdb copy is limited to in-frame clones, with some not included. Among about 130,000 clones, over 9.5% were seen once, and the ten largest hold 4.6%.

The genes are TRBV4-2 and TRBJ2-2; TRBD1 agrees at 7 bases. The TCR comes from a woman aged 18-30 years in good health and CMV-seropositive. Specimen: PBMCs. The CDR3 protein is CASSRRDSGTEINTGELFF. In nucleotides, the CDR3 is TGTGCCAGCAGCCGCCGGGACAGCGGCACAGAAATAAACACCGGGGAGCTGTTTTTT.